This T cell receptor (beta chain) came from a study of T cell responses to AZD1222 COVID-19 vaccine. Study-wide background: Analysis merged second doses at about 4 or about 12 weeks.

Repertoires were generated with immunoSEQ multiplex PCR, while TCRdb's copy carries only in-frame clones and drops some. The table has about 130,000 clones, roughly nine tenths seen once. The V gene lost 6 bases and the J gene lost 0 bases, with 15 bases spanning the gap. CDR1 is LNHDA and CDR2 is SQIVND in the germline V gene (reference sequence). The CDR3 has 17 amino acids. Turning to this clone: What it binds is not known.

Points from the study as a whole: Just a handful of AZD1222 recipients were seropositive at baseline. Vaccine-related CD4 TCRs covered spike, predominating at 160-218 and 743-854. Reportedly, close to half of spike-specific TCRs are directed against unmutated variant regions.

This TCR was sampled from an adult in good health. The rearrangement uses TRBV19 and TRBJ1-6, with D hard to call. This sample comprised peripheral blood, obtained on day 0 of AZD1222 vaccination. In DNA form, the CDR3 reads TGTGCCAGTAGAGGCTCCCTATTCAGCTCCTATAATTCACCCCTCCACTTT. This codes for CASRGSLFSSYNSPLHF.